This entry lists 7 T cell receptor beta chains sequenced from one sample in a study of Graves' ophthalmopathy and Graves' hyperthyroidism. RNA transcripts were the template, and TCR beta CDR3 regions were amplified from them. Second-round multiplex PCR came after a first-round RT-PCR that employed HTBI primers. In TCRdb, the multiplex PCR reads were re-called with MiXCR into one record per CDR3 protein. The table lists about 1.1 million distinct CDR3 sequences, around a third of them singletons. The specimen sequenced was peripheral blood or thyroid tissue (not recorded which). The receptor set was obtained from an adult man with Graves' hyperthyroidism.

This clonotype showed up just a few times. The gene calls are TRBV10-3 and TRBJ1-4, with D uncertain. The CDR3 loop spans 14 amino acids. The germline gives CDR1 ENHRY, CDR2 SYGVKD. V was shortened by 10 bases and J by 7 bases, with 19 bases between the two germline ends. This CDR3 reads CASSRGEIGEKLFF. CDR3 in DNA: TGTGCCAGCAGCCGGGGTGAAATTGGTGAAAAACTGTTTTTT.

This clonotype has at least ten counts. This chain links TRBV28 with TRBJ1-2, with D tentatively TRBD1 (6 bases). CDR3 length equals 14 residues. CDR1 and CDR2 (germline): MDHEN, SYDVKM. Deletions cut 4 bases from V and 6 bases from J, with 15 bases between. The DNA for the CDR3 is TGTGCCAGCAGTTACTGGGGGCAAGACGATGGCTACACCTTC. This gives the protein CASSYWGQDDGYTF.

This clonotype was seen just once. Possible read error: a much larger clone is one base away. The chain links TRBV29-1 to TRBJ2-7, with 10 bases aligning to TRBD2. Trimming cost V 4 bases and J 3 bases; bases outside gene matches: 6. CDR3 length equals 14 residues. Germline V gene sequence: CDR1 SQVTM, CDR2 ANQGSEA. CDR3 amino acids: CSVGVAGGLYEQYF. The CDR3 DNA is TGCAGCGTTGGGGTAGCGGGAGGTCTCTACGAGCAGTACTTC.

This clonotype was seen at least ten times. V is TRBV7-2 and J is TRBJ1-4; tentatively, D is TRBD1 (6 bases). This CDR3 comprises 17 residues. Germline V gives CDR1 SGHTA, CDR2 FQGNSA. Trimming shortened V by 0 bases and J by 0 bases, and 11 bases separated the two germline ends. The CDR3 DNA reads as TGTGCCAGCAGCTTAGCGGGGGCGGGGACAACTAATGAAAAACTGTTTTTT. It encodes CASSLAGAGTTNEKLFF.

This chain links TRBV19 with TRBJ2-6; a possible D gene is TRBD1 (6 bases). The length of the CDR3 is 15 residues. The V end was cut by 1 base, the J end by 8 bases, with 12 bases between. Germline V gene sequence: CDR1 LNHDA, CDR2 SQIVND (reference sequence). Written as DNA, the CDR3 is TGTGCCAGTAGTATAGTCTCGACAGGCTCCAACGTCCTGACTTTC. Translation: CASSIVSTGSNVLTF. The full variable domain, completed using reference TRBV19 and TRBJ2-6, is DGGITQSPKYLFRKEGQNVTLSCEQNLNHDAMYWYRQDPGQGLRLIYYSQIVNDFQKGDIAEGYSVSREKKESFPLTVTSAQKNPTAFYLCASSIVSTGSNVLTFGAGSRLTVL.

This clonotype was counted only a few times. The V call is TRBV4-3, the J call TRBJ1-3, with D unclear. CDR3 length equals 15 residues. With 2 bases removed from V and 2 bases from J, the gap between germline ends came to 10 bases. The germline CDR1 and CDR2 sequences are LGHNA and YSLEER. The CDR3 sequence is CASSQSPGTGNTIYF. CDR3 coding DNA: TGCGCCAGCAGCCAAAGCCCGGGGACTGGAAACACCATATATTTT.

A remark on this clonotype: Because the CDR3 is missing its conserved closing phenylalanine or tryptophan, this is likely a read error. The DNA is omitted, as the CDR3 cannot be located on it reliably, and the CDR3 follows TCRdb's listing. V and J are TRBV7-2 and TRBJ1-1; the tabulated D call, TRBD1, remains unverified against the DNA. Germline V gene data show CDR1 as SGHTA and CDR2 as FQGNSA. The CDR3 spans 10 amino acids, including both terminal residues. The CDR3 reads CASSAPGDFY.